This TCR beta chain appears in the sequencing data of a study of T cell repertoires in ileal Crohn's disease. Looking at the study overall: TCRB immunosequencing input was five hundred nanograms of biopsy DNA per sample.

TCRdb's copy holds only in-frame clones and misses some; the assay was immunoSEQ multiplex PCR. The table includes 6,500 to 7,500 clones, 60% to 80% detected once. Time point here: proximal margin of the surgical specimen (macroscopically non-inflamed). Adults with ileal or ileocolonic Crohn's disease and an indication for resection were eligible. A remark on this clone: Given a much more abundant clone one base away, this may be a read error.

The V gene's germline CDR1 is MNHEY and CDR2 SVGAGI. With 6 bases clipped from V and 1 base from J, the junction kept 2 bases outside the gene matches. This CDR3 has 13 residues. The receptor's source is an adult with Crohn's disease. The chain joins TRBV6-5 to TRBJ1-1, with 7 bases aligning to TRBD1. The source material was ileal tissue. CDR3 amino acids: CASRGTENTEAFF. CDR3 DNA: TGTGCCAGCAGGGGGACAGAGAACACTGAAGCTTTCTTT.